This record looks at one T cell receptor (beta chain) sequence and its context. Its antigen is unidentified. With 5 bases removed from V and 9 bases from J, the gap between germline ends came to 16 bases. From germline, CDR1 is SGHTA and CDR2 FQGNSA. The CDR3 runs 13 residues. TCRdb's copy holds only in-frame clones and misses some; the assay was immunoSEQ multiplex PCR. Among some 100,000 clones listed, 91% were seen once. The sample belongs to a study of OX40 agonist ivuxolimab in advanced cancers. Across the study: Averaging roughly 60 years in age, with a range of 23 to 79, the cohort was more than 75% male. Eligibility rules accepted prior anti-PD-1, anti-PD-L1 or anti-CTLA-4 therapy, and 35% to 45% had some. Study-wide results and limits: Both CD4+ and CD8+ T cell populations in blood had undergone clonal expansion by week 6 at 0.1 to 3.0 mg/kg.

The sample in question was CD4+ or CD8+ T cells sorted from blood, obtained in a trial of the OX40 agonist ivuxolimab. The chain recombines TRBV7-2 with TRBJ1-2; no clear D gene. This clonotype originated in an adult with an advanced solid tumor such as melanoma, head and neck, liver or kidney cancer. The CDR3 region has the DNA TGTGCCAGCAGCCTATCTTGGGATCCGAGCTACACCTTC. It translates to CASSLSWDPSYTF.